These 20 T cell receptor beta chains came from one sample sequenced in a study of T cell responses to AZD1222 COVID-19 vaccine. TCRdb keeps only in-frame clones here, not all; method: immunoSEQ multiplex PCR. There are about 130,000 clones in the sample; around 90% occur only once, and roughly 5.2% lies in the top ten. The sequencing here drew on peripheral blood, taken 28 days after the second AZD1222 dose. The receptors here all came from an adult who received the AZD1222 COVID-19 vaccine.

The rearrangement uses TRBV28 and TRBJ1-1; D is perhaps TRBD1 (5 bases). The germline CDR1 and CDR2 sequences are MDHEN and SYDVKM. Trimming stripped 7 bases from V and 6 bases from J, with 15 bases between. The CDR3 is 13 amino acids. The CDR3 loop reads CASIPPGEAEAFF. Written as DNA, the CDR3 is TGTGCCAGCATCCCTCCGGGGGAGGCTGAAGCTTTCTTT. The full variable domain, with the rest looked up from reference TRBV28 and TRBJ1-1, is DVKVTQSSRYLVKRTGEKVFLECVQDMDHENMFWYRQDPGLGLRLIYFSYDVKMKEKGDIPEGYSVSREKKERFSLILESASTNQTSMYLCASIPPGEAEAFFGQGTRLTVV.

This clone has a single count. The chain links TRBV12-3 or TRBV12-4 to TRBJ1-1; no clear D gene. V was clipped by 0 bases and J by 3 bases, with 5 bases between them. The CDR3 consists of 13 residues. The CDR3, as DNA: TGTGCCAGCAGTTTAGCTGCGTACACTGAAGCTTTCTTT. It encodes CASSLAAYTEAFF.

This chain links TRBV6-5 with TRBJ2-3; D unresolved. CDR1 MNHEY and CDR2 SVGAGI come from the germline V gene. Trimming took off 2 bases at V and 9 bases at J, with 6 bases between the two ends. CDR3 length: 11 residues. The DNA of the CDR3 is TGTGCCAGCAGTTACCCATGGACGCAGTATTTT. It encodes CASSYPWTQYF.

The J gene is TRBJ2-1, the V gene TRBV6-2 or TRBV6-3, with 7 bases lining up with TRBD2. J gave up 4 bases and V 5 bases, and 8 bases lay outside the gene matches. CDR3 size: 15 residues. Germline assignment: CDR1 MNHEY and CDR2 SVGEGT. CDR3 sequence reads: CASSQVGGGYNEQFF. CDR3 bases: TGTGCCAGCAGTCAGGTGGGCGGGGGATACAATGAGCAGTTCTTC.

This clone was found once. The genes are TRBV28 and TRBJ1-2; D not certain. The CDR3 has 13 amino acids. V was trimmed by 1 base and J by 6 bases, leaving 9 bases between them. In germline, CDR1 is MDHEN, CDR2 SYDVKM. The CDR3 nucleotides are TGTGCCAGCAGTTTATTTGAGGGAGATGGCTACACCTTC. Translating it yields CASSLFEGDGYTF.

The chain carries TRBV6-2 or TRBV6-3 and TRBJ1-1, with TRBD1 identical over 8 bases. In germline, CDR1 is MNHEY, CDR2 SVGEGT. J was trimmed by 4 bases and V by 4 bases; bases with no gene match: 5. This CDR3 spans 14 amino acids. CDR3 DNA: TGTGCCAGCAGTTTTTGGACAGGGAGCACTGAAGCTTTCTTT. This encodes CASSFWTGSTEAFF.

The J gene is TRBJ1-5, the V gene TRBV4-1; perhaps TRBD1 as D (5 bases). Between the trimmed V and J ends, which lost 0 bases and 2 bases, there was a span of 14 bases. CDR1 is MGHRA, CDR2 YSYEKL, per germline. The CDR3 runs to 17 residues. CDR3 loop: CASSQDVARDGNQPQHF. The CDR3 DNA sequence: TGCGCCAGCAGCCAAGATGTGGCCAGGGATGGCAATCAGCCCCAGCATTTT.

CDR3 nucleotides: TGTGCCATCAGTCCCGACAGGGGAAGTAACTATGGCTACACCTTC. Translating gives CAISPDRGSNYGYTF. The rearrangement uses TRBV10-3 and TRBJ1-2; 8 bases are a match to TRBD1. Germline loops: CDR1 ENHRY, CDR2 SYGVKD. CDR3 size: 15 residues. Trimming removed 5 bases from V and 1 base from J; junction bases left unmatched: 6.

J is TRBJ1-6 and V is TRBV20-1, with D possibly matching TRBD1 (5 bases). The V and J ends lost 3 bases and 8 bases respectively, with 17 bases between them. The CDR3 covers 15 residues. Germline V lookup: CDR1 DFQATT, CDR2 SNEGSKA (reference sequence). The CDR3 DNA is TGCAGTGCTAGTGCGGGGGACGGTAATTATTCACCCCTCCACTTT. Amino acid sequence: CSASAGDGNYSPLHF.

The chain has TRBV28 and TRBJ1-4; TRBD1 is a possible D gene (6 bases). From germline, CDR1 is MDHEN and CDR2 SYDVKM. With 3 bases removed from V and 6 bases from J, the gap between germline ends came to 11 bases. CDR3 size: 14 residues. CDR3 loop: CASSFGGGDEKLFF. As DNA, the CDR3 is TGTGCCAGCAGTTTTGGGGGCGGCGATGAAAAACTGTTTTTT.

This chain joins TRBV5-1 and TRBJ2-5; TRBD2 agrees at 7 bases. The CDR3 totals 14 residues. Looked up from germline, CDR1 is SGHRS and CDR2 is YFSETQ. The V and J ends lost 5 bases and 7 bases, in that order; junction bases with no gene match: 11. DNA of the CDR3: TGCGCCAGCAGACTAGGGACTACCCAGGGGACCCAGTACTTC. Translation gives CASRLGTTQGTQYF.

The chain is built from TRBV2 and TRBJ1-1; the D is unclear. Deletions cut 6 bases from V and 6 bases from J, with 17 bases between. The germline V gene encodes CDR1 SNHLY and CDR2 FYNNEI. There are 14 residues in the CDR3. CDR3 bases: TGTGCCAGCAGCGCAGACGGTCTTTACCCTGAAGCTTTCTTT. It translates to CASSADGLYPEAFF.

This chain uses TRBV30 with TRBJ1-5; 7 bases agree with TRBD1. The CDR3 runs 15 residues. Looked up from germline, CDR1 is GTSNPN and CDR2 is SVGIG (reference sequence). V was pared by 2 bases and J by 0 bases, with 4 bases of the junction left unmatched. The CDR3 loop reads CAWSPTGFSNQPQHF. The CDR3, as DNA: TGTGCCTGGAGTCCGACAGGGTTTAGCAATCAGCCCCAGCATTTT.

CDR3 DNA: TGTGCCAGCAGCTTAGGTGCGGGCGTCTACTATGGCTACACCTTC. Translation: CASSLGAGVYYGYTF. The rearrangement uses TRBV13 and TRBJ1-2; D not certain. Germline V lookup: CDR1 PRHDT, CDR2 FYEKMQ (reference sequence). Deletions cut 0 bases from V and 3 bases from J, with 11 bases between. This CDR3 is built from 15 residues.

The chain carries TRBV12-3 or TRBV12-4 and TRBJ2-2; 7 nucleotides align to TRBD1. The V segment lost 2 bases and the J segment 7 bases; nucleotides outside the gene matches: 1. The CDR3 has 13 amino acids. The chain's CDR3 is CASSLRQGGELFF. DNA of the CDR3: TGTGCCAGCAGTTTACGACAGGGCGGGGAGCTGTTTTTT.

The V and J genes are TRBV4-3 and TRBJ1-2; maybe TRBD1 (5 bases). The germline V gene encodes CDR1 LGHNA and CDR2 YSLEER. With 1 base removed from V and 2 bases from J, the gap between germline ends came to 8 bases. The CDR3 consists of 14 residues. The CDR3 sequence: CASSQAGGNYGYTF. The DNA of the CDR3 is TGCGCCAGCAGCCAAGCGGGGGGAAACTATGGCTACACCTTC.

The chain recombines TRBV12-3 or TRBV12-4 with TRBJ2-3; no definite D call. This CDR3 is built from 13 residues. Trimming shortened V by 7 bases and J by 0 bases, and 8 bases separated the two germline ends. The chain's CDR3 is CASKAPSTDTQYF. The CDR3 DNA is TGTGCCAGCAAGGCTCCTAGCACAGATACGCAGTATTTT.

The table lists this clone with a few counts. This chain links TRBV9 with TRBJ2-5; D unclear. Per the germline V gene, CDR1 is SGDLS and CDR2 is YYNGEE. V was cut by 2 bases and J by 3 bases, with 2 bases left in between. CDR3 length: 11 amino acids. CDR3 sequence (DNA): TGTGCCAGCAGCGTCAAAGAGACCCAGTACTTC. It codes for CASSVKETQYF.

The V gene is TRBV3-1 (or the pseudogene TRBV3-2), the J gene TRBJ2-6; D is unclear. From germline, CDR1 is LGHDT and CDR2 YNNKEL (reference sequence). V was pared by 1 base and J by 2 bases, with 15 bases between. The CDR3 extends over 18 amino acids. CDR3 bases: TGTGCCAGCAGCCAAGCTTTAAGGGCCTGGGCTGGGGCCAACGTCCTGACTTTC. This codes for CASSQALRAWAGANVLTF.

The chain recombines TRBV19 with TRBJ2-7; D is possibly TRBD1 (5 bases). V lost 6 bases and J lost 5, with 23 bases in between. The CDR3 is 16 residues long. Looked up from germline, CDR1 is LNHDA and CDR2 is SQIVND (reference sequence). CDR3 DNA sequence: TGTGCCAGTAGACCTCAGGTAGCATCCCCACAGGACGAGCAGTACTTC. Translation: CASRPQVASPQDEQYF. The full variable domain, its missing parts supplied by reference TRBV19 and TRBJ2-7, is DGGITQSPKYLFRKEGQNVTLSCEQNLNHDAMYWYRQDPGQGLRLIYYSQIVNDFQKGDIAEGYSVSREKKESFPLTVTSAQKNPTAFYLCASRPQVASPQDEQYFGPGTRLTVT.